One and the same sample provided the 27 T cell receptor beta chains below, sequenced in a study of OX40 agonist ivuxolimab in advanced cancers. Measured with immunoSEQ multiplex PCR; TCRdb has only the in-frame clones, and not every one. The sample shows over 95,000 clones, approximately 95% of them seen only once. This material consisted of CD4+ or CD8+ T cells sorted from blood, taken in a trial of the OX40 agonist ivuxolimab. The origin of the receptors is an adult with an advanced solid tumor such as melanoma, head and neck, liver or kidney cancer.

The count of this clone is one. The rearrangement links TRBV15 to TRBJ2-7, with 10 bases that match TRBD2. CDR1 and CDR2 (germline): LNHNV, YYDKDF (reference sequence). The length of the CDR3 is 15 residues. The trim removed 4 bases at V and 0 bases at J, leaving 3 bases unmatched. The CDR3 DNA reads TGTGCCACCAGCATTAGACTAGCGGGCTCCTACGAGCAGTACTTC. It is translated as CATSIRLAGSYEQYF.

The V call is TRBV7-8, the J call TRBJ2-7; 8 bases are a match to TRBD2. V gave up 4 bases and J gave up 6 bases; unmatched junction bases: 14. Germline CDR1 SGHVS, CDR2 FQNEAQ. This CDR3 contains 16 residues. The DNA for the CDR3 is TGTGCCAGCAGCTGCGAATGGCGGGAGGAGATCTGCGAGCAGTACTTC. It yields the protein CASSCEWREEICEQYF.

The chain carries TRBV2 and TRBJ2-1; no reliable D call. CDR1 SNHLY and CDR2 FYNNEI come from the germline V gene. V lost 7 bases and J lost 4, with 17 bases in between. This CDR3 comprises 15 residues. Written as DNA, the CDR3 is TGTGCCAGCACCCCGGCCGCGACGGTATACAATGAGCAGTTCTTC. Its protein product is CASTPAATVYNEQFF.

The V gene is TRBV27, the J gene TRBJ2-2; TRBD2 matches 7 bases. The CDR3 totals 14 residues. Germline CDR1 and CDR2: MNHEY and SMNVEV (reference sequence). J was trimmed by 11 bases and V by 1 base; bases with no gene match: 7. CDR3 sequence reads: CASSLYPSGTELFF. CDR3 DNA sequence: TGTGCCAGCAGTTTATATCCTAGCGGAACCGAGCTGTTTTTT.

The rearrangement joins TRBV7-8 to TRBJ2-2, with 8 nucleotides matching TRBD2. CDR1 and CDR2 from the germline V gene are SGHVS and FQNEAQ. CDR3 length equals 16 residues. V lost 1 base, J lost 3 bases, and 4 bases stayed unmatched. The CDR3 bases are TGTGCCAGCAGCTTAGTCCCGGGAGGGGACACCGGGGAGCTGTTTTTT. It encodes CASSLVPGGDTGELFF.

CDR3 DNA: TGTGCCAGTACGACAGAGGGGATCACAGATACGCAGTATTTT. It is translated as CASTTEGITDTQYF. The V call is TRBV19, the J call TRBJ2-3; D might be TRBD1 or TRBD2, each matching 5 bases. CDR3 size: 14 residues. Germline CDR1 reads LNHDA; CDR2 reads SQIVND (reference sequence). V lost 7 bases, J lost 2 bases, and 13 bases lay in between.

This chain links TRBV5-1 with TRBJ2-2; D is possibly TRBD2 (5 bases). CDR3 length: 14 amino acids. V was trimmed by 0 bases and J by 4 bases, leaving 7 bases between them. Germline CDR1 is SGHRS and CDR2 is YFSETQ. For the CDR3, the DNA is TGCGCCAGCAGCTTGGCAGGAGGCACCGGGGAGCTGTTTTTT. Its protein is CASSLAGGTGELFF.

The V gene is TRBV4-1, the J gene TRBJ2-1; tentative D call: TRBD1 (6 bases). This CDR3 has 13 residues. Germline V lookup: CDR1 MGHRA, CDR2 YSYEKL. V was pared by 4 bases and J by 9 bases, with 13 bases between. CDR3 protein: CASSRVQGTEQFF. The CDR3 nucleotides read TGCGCCAGCAGCCGAGTCCAGGGGACTGAGCAGTTCTTC.

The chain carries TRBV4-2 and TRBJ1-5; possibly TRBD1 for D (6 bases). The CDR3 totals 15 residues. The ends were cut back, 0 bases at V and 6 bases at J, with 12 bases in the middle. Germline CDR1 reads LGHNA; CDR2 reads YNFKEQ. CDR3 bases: TGTGCCAGCAGCCAAGAGTGGACAGACAGTCAGCCCCAGCATTTT. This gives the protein CASSQEWTDSQPQHF.

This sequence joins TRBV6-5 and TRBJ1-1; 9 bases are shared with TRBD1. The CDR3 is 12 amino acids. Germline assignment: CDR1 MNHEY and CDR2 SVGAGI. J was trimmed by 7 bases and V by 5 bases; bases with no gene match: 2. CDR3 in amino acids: CASSMTGGEAFF. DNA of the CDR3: TGTGCCAGCAGTATGACAGGGGGTGAAGCTTTCTTT.

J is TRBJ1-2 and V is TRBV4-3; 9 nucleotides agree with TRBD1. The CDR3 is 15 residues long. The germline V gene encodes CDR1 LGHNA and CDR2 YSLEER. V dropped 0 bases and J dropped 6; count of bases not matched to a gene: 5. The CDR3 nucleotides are TGCGCCAGCAGCCAAGATGGGACAGGGTACGATGGCTACACCTTC. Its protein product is CASSQDGTGYDGYTF.

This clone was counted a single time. CDR3 coding DNA: TGCGCCAGCAGAGGTAGCGGGAGTAACGAGCAGTACTTC. Its protein is CASRGSGSNEQYF. V usage is TRBV4-1 and J usage is TRBJ2-7; 9 bases match TRBD2. This CDR3 contains 13 residues. V was clipped by 6 bases and J by 5 bases; unmatched bases: 5. Germline values: CDR1 MGHRA, CDR2 YSYEKL.

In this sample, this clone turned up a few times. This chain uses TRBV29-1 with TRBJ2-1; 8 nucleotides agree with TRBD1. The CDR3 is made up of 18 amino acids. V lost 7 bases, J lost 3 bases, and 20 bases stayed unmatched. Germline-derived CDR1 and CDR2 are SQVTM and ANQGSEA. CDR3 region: CSAVPYHQPGGVYNEQFF. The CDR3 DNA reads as TGCAGCGCCGTACCGTATCATCAACCAGGGGGCGTCTACAATGAGCAGTTCTTC.

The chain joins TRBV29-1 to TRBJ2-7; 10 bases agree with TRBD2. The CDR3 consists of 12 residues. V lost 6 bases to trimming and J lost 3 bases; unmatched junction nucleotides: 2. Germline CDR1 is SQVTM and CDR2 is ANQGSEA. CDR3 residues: CSVRTSGYEQYF. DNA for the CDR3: TGCAGCGTACGGACTAGCGGCTACGAGCAGTACTTC.

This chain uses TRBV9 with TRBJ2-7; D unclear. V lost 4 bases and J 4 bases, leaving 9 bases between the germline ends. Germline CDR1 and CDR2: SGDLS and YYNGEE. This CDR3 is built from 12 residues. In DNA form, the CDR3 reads TGTGCCAGCAGCTCCAATGGATACGAGCAGTACTTC. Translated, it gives CASSSNGYEQYF.

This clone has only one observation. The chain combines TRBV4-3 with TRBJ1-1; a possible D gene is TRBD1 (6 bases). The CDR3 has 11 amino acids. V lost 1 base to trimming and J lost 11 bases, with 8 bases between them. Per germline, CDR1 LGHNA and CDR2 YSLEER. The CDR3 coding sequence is TGCGCCAGCAGCCAAGGACAGGAGGCTTTCTTT. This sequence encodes CASSQGQEAFF.

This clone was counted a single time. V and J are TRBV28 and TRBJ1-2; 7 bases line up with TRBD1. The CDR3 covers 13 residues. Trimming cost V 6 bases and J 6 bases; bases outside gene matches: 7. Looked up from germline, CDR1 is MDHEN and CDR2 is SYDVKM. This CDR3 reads CASSRDRVDGYTF. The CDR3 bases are TGTGCCAGCAGCCGTGACAGGGTGGATGGCTACACCTTC.

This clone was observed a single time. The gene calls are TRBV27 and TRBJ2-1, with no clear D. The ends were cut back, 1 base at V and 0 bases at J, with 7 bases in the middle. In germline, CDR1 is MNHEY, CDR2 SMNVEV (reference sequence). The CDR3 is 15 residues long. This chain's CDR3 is CASSLLESSYNEQFF. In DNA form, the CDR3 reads TGTGCCAGCAGTTTATTGGAGAGCTCCTACAATGAGCAGTTCTTC.

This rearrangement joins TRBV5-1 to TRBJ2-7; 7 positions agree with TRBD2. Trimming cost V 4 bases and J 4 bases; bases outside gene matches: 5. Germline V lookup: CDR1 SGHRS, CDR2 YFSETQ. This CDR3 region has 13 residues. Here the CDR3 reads CASSPRLAYEQYF. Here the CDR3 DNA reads TGCGCCAGCAGCCCAAGACTAGCTTACGAGCAGTACTTC.

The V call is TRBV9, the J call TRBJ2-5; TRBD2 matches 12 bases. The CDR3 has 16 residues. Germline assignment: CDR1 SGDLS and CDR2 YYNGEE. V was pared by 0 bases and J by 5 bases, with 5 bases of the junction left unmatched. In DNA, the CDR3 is TGTGCCAGCAGCGTAGGACTAGCGGGAGTCCGGGAGACCCAGTACTTC. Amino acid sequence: CASSVGLAGVRETQYF.

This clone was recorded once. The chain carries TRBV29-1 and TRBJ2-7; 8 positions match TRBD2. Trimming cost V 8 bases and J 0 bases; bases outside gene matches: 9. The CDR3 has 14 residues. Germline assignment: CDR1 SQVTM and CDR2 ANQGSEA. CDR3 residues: CSFRGGLSSYEQYF. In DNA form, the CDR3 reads TGCAGCTTTCGCGGGGGGCTGAGCTCCTACGAGCAGTACTTC.

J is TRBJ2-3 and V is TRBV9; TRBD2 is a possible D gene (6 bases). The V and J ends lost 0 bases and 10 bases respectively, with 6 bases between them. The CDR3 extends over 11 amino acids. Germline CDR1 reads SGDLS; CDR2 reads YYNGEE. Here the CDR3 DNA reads TGTGCCAGCAGCGTAGGGGAGGCGCAGTATTTT. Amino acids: CASSVGEAQYF.

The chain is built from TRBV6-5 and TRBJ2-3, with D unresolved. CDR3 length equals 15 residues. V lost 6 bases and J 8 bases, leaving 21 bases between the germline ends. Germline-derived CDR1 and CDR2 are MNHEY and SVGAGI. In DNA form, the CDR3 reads TGTGCCAGCAGCCAAAATCCCAATAGTTGGGGTACGCAGTATTTT. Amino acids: CASSQNPNSWGTQYF.

As DNA, the CDR3 is TGCGCCAGCAGCTCACATAAGGACACTGAAGCTTTCTTT. Protein product: CASSSHKDTEAFF. The chain recombines TRBV5-1 with TRBJ1-1; no clear D. V was cut by 3 bases and J by 3 bases, with 9 bases left in between. The germline V gene encodes CDR1 SGHRS and CDR2 YFSETQ. CDR3 size: 13 residues.

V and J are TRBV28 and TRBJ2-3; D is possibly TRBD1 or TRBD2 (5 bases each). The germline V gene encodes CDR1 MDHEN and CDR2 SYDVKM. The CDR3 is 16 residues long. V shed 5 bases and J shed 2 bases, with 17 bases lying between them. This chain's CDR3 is CASSGGRPLDTDTQYF. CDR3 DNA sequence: TGTGCCAGCAGTGGGGGACGTCCTCTTGACACAGATACGCAGTATTTT.

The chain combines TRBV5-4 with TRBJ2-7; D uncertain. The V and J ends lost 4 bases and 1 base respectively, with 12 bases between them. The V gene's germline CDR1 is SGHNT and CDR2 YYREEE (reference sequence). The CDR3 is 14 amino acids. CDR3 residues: CASSAGKGSYEQYF. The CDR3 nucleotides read TGTGCCAGCAGCGCCGGAAAGGGTTCCTACGAGCAGTACTTC. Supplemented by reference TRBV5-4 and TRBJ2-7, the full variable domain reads ETGVTQSPTHLIKTRGQQVTLRCSSQSGHNTVSWYQQALGQGPQFIFQYYREEENGRGNFPPRFSGLQFPNYSSELNVNALELDDSALYLCASSAGKGSYEQYFGPGTRLTVT.

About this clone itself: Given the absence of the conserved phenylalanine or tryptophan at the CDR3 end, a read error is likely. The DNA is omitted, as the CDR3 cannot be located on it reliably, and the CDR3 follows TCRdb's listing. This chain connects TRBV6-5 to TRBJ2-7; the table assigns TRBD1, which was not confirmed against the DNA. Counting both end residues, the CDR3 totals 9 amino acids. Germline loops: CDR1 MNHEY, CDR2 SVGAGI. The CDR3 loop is CASSRPGPS.